This record covers a single T cell receptor (beta chain). Its antigen is undetermined. Noted time point: week 47, end of study. A 20-mer mutant IDH1 peptide at 300 ug was injected subcutaneously with topical imiquimod. Patients, over weeks 1, 3, 5, 7, 11, 15, 19 and 23, received a total of eight vaccinations. The data originate from a study of a mutant IDH1 vaccine in newly diagnosed glioma. Study details: Patients began vaccination 4-6 weeks after radiotherapy alone, or with temozolomide cycles.

Some clones are missing from TCRdb's copy, which holds only in-frame ones; the method was immunoSEQ multiplex PCR. The table records tens of thousands of clones, 83% of them present only once. Trimming cost V 1 base and J 2 bases, with 8 bases left between them. The CDR3 has 14 residues. Per the germline V gene, CDR1 is LNHDA and CDR2 is SQIVND (reference sequence). General study findings and limits: Pseudoprogression seemed unlinked to shifts in top peripheral T cell clonotypes.

The receptor was derived from a woman aged 45-59 years with glioma. The chain couples TRBV19 to TRBJ2-5; D might be TRBD2 (5 bases). The sample here was PBMCs, taken from a glioma patient whose treatment included an IDH1 peptide vaccine. The CDR3 region has the DNA TGTGCCAGTAGTATAGTAGCGAGGCAAGAGACCCAGTACTTC. Amino acid sequence: CASSIVARQETQYF. Full variable domain (remainder filled in from reference TRBV19 and TRBJ2-5): DGGITQSPKYLFRKEGQNVTLSCEQNLNHDAMYWYRQDPGQGLRLIYYSQIVNDFQKGDIAEGYSVSREKKESFPLTVTSAQKNPTAFYLCASSIVARQETQYFGPGTRLLVL.